A single T cell receptor (beta chain) is shown here with its context. Its antigen is as yet unknown. Sequencing was performed with immunoSEQ multiplex PCR; in TCRdb, only in-frame clones are kept and a portion is missing. The data hold approximately 220,000 clones, with 75% to 90% observed a single time. The data derive from a study of cytomegalovirus exposure and HLA in healthy donors. Overall study: The roughly 130 validation repertoires used the same platform as the approximately 670 first-cohort repertoires, a later analysis reported.

V was trimmed by 2 bases and J by 5 bases, leaving 13 bases between them. The CDR3 loop spans 14 amino acids. CDR1 SGHRS and CDR2 YFSETQ come from the germline V gene. Study observations and caveats: The classifier reportedly diagnosed cytomegalovirus status with high sensitivity and specificity. Most TCR sequences were uncommon, yet certain public TCRs appeared in many donors. Researchers reported that three CMV-associated chains were confirmed in vitro as CMV antigen-specific.

This clonotype was obtained from a woman under 40 in good health and CMV-seropositive. The chain recombines TRBV5-1 with TRBJ1-2, with D perhaps matching TRBD1 (5 bases). The specimen sequenced was PBMCs. DNA for the CDR3: TGCGCCAGCAGCTTCTCCGGGGCAGGGTATGGCTACACCTTC. This sequence encodes CASSFSGAGYGYTF.